This T cell receptor beta chain was captured in a study of blood T cell repertoires in COVID-19. At the level of the study: Material from acute and convalescent COVID-19 was sourced from the United States, Italy and Spain. PBMCs, B-cell-depleted T cells, or T cells were the source of the cDNA or gDNA that made up the material.

The J segment lost 6 bases and the V segment lost 5 bases, leaving 13 bases of the junction unmatched. The CDR3 has 17 residues. The germline gives CDR1 LNHDA, CDR2 SQIVND (reference sequence). In the original processing: How many nucleated cells were present was estimated from reference gene primer amplification. This table comes from immunoSEQ multiplex PCR, and its TCRdb copy is limited to in-frame clones, with some not included. V and J calls plus clone size are reproduced from that table; the DNA served to infer D and trimming. The sample has around 100,000 clones, about 85% seen once; the top ten hold 10% to 15%.

The sequencing sample was made of peripheral blood. This rearrangement joins TRBV19 to TRBJ2-4; TRBD1 aligns across 10 bases. The receptor was derived from a human donor in a cohort sampled during active COVID-19. The CDR3 loop reads CASSSRTGGKVRNIQYF. The DNA of the CDR3 is TGTGCCAGTAGTTCCCGGACAGGGGGAAAGGTTAGAAACATTCAGTACTTC.